This entry describes one TCR beta chain. Using its own MiXCR run on the PCR reads, TCRdb lists one record per CDR3 protein. The sample consists of 9,500 to 13,000 distinct CDR3 sequences, around 28% of them appearing once. This sample stems from a study of immune characterization of retroperitoneal liposarcoma. CDR1 and CDR2 (germline): SGHNT, YENEEA. The CDR3 loop spans 15 amino acids. V was clipped by 5 bases and J by 4 bases, with 16 bases between them. The sample was tumor tissue. The chain couples TRBV11-3 to TRBJ2-3; a weak D match, TRBD2 (7 bases). The TCR comes from a male donor with retroperitoneal liposarcoma. The CDR3 sequence is CASSPGGGSPDTQYF. In nucleotides, the CDR3 is TGTGCCAGCAGCCCGGGGGGCGGGAGCCCAGATACGCAGTATTTT.